Below, 15 T cell receptor beta chains from the same sample are listed, as sequenced in a study of T-cell memory formation after mild COVID-19. Using its own MiXCR run on the 5' RACE reads, TCRdb lists one record per CDR3 protein. The data show about 350,000 distinct CDR3 sequences, roughly an eighth seen once. The material sequenced was PBMCs or a T cell subset sorted from them (not recorded which). The receptor set was obtained from a man aged 18-30 years who had mild COVID-19 (a few samples of this study predate the infection). Cell type and time point are not known.

This clonotype was picked up many times. The rearrangement uses TRBV4-1 and TRBJ2-3, with 9 nucleotides matching TRBD2. CDR1 and CDR2 from the germline V gene are MGHRA and YSYEKL. J was trimmed by 4 bases and V by 4 bases; bases with no gene match: 12. CDR3 length: 17 amino acids. The CDR3 coding sequence is TGCGCCAGCAGCCCCTCTAGGCTAGCGGGGACGGCAGATACGCAGTATTTT. Translation: CASSPSRLAGTADTQYF.

This clonotype was observed many times. The chain recombines TRBV3-1 with TRBJ2-7; no clear D. The V end was cut by 1 base, the J end by 0 bases, with 10 bases between. The germline gives CDR1 LGHDT, CDR2 YNNKEL (reference sequence). The CDR3 runs to 15 residues. The CDR3 sequence is CASSQGKGFSYEQYF. DNA of the CDR3: TGTGCCAGCAGCCAAGGAAAGGGTTTCTCCTACGAGCAGTACTTC.

The chain couples TRBV4-3 to TRBJ2-3; TRBD2 agrees at 10 bases. The CDR3 is 16 residues long. Germline trimming cut 1 base from V and 3 bases from J; bases unmatched to any gene: 4. Germline-derived CDR1 and CDR2 are LGHNA and YSLEER. CDR3 DNA: TGCGCCAGCAGCCAAGGACAGCGGGGGGGGACAGATACGCAGTATTTT. Protein: CASSQGQRGGTDTQYF.

This clonotype occurred a few times. This chain uses TRBV27 with TRBJ2-2; a weak D match, TRBD1 (6 bases). The V gene lost 8 bases and the J gene lost 6 bases, with 13 bases spanning the gap. CDR1 MNHEY and CDR2 SMNVEV come from the germline V gene (reference sequence). The CDR3 extends over 13 amino acids. The CDR3: CASAHRDAGELFF. For the CDR3, the DNA is TGTGCCAGCGCCCACAGGGATGCCGGGGAGCTGTTTTTT.

At least ten counts were recorded for this clonotype. One end of the junction fails to match germline, which may point to a read error. The rearrangement uses TRBV7-3 and TRBJ2-3, with TRBD1 as a possible D gene (6 bases). The CDR3 loop spans 13 amino acids. Germline V gives CDR1 SGHTA, CDR2 FQGTGA. The CDR3 nucleotides are TGCGCCAGCAGTCTACAGGGCGCAGATACGCAGTATTTT. Its protein product is CASSLQGADTQYF.

The chain has TRBV20-1 and TRBJ1-4; D might be TRBD1 (5 bases). V was shortened by 2 bases and J by 6 bases, with 10 bases between the two germline ends. CDR3 length: 13 amino acids. Germline CDR1 DFQATT, CDR2 SNEGSKA (reference sequence). CDR3 protein: CSARSGGDEKLFF. In DNA form, the CDR3 reads TGCAGTGCTAGATCGGGGGGGGATGAAAAACTGTTTTTT.

There are a few counts of this clonotype. The chain is built from TRBV4-1 and TRBJ2-7; 7 bases are shared with TRBD2. CDR3 length: 14 amino acids. CDR1 and CDR2 (germline): MGHRA, YSYEKL. With 4 bases clipped from V and 6 bases from J, the junction kept 9 bases outside the gene matches. The CDR3 here is CASSRMGGEGEQYF. In DNA, the CDR3 is TGCGCCAGCAGCCGAATGGGCGGGGAGGGCGAGCAGTACTTC.

This clonotype was picked up a small number of times. The rearrangement links TRBV28 to TRBJ2-7; 9 bases map to TRBD1. The V gene's germline CDR1 is MDHEN and CDR2 SYDVKM. CDR3 length: 15 residues. V shed 6 bases, J shed 1 base, and the junction held 7 bases outside the gene matches. CDR3 in DNA: TGTGCCAGCAGCCCCGGGACAGGGTATTCCTACGAGCAGTACGTC. Its translation: CASSPGTGYSYEQYV.

At least ten counts were recorded for this clonotype. The rearrangement uses TRBV7-2 and TRBJ2-1, with 10 bases lining up with TRBD2. The J segment lost 6 bases and the V segment lost 4 bases, leaving 12 bases of the junction unmatched. The length of the CDR3 is 17 residues. CDR1 SGHTA and CDR2 FQGNSA come from the germline V gene. DNA of the CDR3: TGTGCCAGCAGCTCGATCCACGGACTAGCGGCTGGCAATGAGCAGTTCTTC. Its translation: CASSSIHGLAAGNEQFF.

This clonotype was observed a handful of times. CDR3 protein: CASRNRGLGYTF. CDR3 nucleotide sequence: TGTGCCAGCAGGAACAGGGGGCTGGGCTACACCTTC. The chain employs TRBV6-1 and TRBJ1-2; the match to TRBD1 covers 9 bases. V shed 6 bases and J 8 bases; nucleotides not matched to a gene: 4. CDR3 length: 12 residues. Looked up from germline, CDR1 is MNHNS and CDR2 is SASEGT.

Ten or more counts support this clonotype. The V and J genes are TRBV7-2 and TRBJ2-7; D gene ambiguous. Germline CDR1 is SGHTA and CDR2 is FQGNSA. The V end was cut by 5 bases, the J end by 6 bases, with 11 bases between. The CDR3 loop spans 12 amino acids. As DNA, the CDR3 is TGTGCCAGCAGCCCGGACGTGGGCGAGCAGTACGTC. Its translation is CASSPDVGEQYV.

This chain uses TRBV6-5 with TRBJ2-7, with no clear D. CDR3 size: 13 residues. V was clipped by 9 bases and J by 3 bases, with 15 bases between them. Per the germline V gene, CDR1 is MNHEY and CDR2 is SVGAGI. The CDR3 coding sequence is TGTGCCAGGACCACGGGCAGGAACTACGAGCAGTACGTC. Amino acids: CARTTGRNYEQYV.

There are a few counts of this clonotype. The chain recombines TRBV7-9 with TRBJ2-7, with D possibly being TRBD1 (5 bases). The germline V gene encodes CDR1 SEHNR and CDR2 FQNEAQ (reference sequence). This CDR3 has 16 residues. V was pared by 2 bases and J by 2 bases, with 16 bases between. In nucleotides, the CDR3 is TGTGCCAGCAGCTTACAGGTACAGGATACAGCCTACGAGCAGTACTTC. Its translation: CASSLQVQDTAYEQYF.

The J gene is TRBJ1-2, the V gene TRBV9; no definite D call. Germline CDR1 reads SGDLS; CDR2 reads YYNGEE. V lost 4 bases, J lost 3 bases, and 13 bases lay in between. The CDR3 totals 14 residues. The CDR3 coding sequence is TGTGCCAGCAGCCCCGGCGGCGGGGACTATGGCTACACCTTC. Its protein is CASSPGGGDYGYTF. Full variable domain (rest looked up from reference TRBV9 and TRBJ1-2): DSGVTQTPKHLITATGQRVTLRCSPRSGDLSVYWYQQSLDQGLQFLIQYYNGEERAKGNILERFSAQQFPDLHSELNLSSLELGDSALYFCASSPGGGDYGYTFGSGTRLTVV.

This clonotype appeared a few times. This sequence joins TRBV6-2 or TRBV6-3 and TRBJ2-7; the match to TRBD1 covers 7 bases. Germline-derived CDR1 and CDR2 are MNHEY and SVGEGT. The trim removed 3 bases at V and 7 bases at J, leaving 9 bases unmatched. The CDR3 contains 14 residues. The DNA for the CDR3 is TGTGCCAGCAGTTATCGACAGGGATCGTCTGAGCAGTACTTC. Its protein product is CASSYRQGSSEQYF.